This paragraph reports one TCR beta chain. What this receptor recognizes is not known. Base-call qualities are not available, and no considerably larger clone is one nucleotide away. V lost 8 bases and J lost 0 bases; the stretch between them is 11 bases long. Sequences SNHLY (CDR1) and FYNNEI (CDR2) are obtained from the germline V gene. The CDR3 starts with the cysteine, ends with the phenylalanine, and has 14 residues. Only the CDR3 region is kept as DNA, spanning 42 bases read in frame from base 1. The data belong to a study of identical twins (dated by TCRdb to about 2016). Concerning the study at large: TCR alpha and beta repertoires from monozygotic twins, unrelated adults of various ages and cord blood were deep-sequenced to test whether fetal clonotypes persist. Replicate twin experiments were performed at different times using different library preparation protocols to rule out contamination. Points the paper makes about the study in general: A weaker excess of twin sharing was found in beta out-of-frame sequences because the signal-to-noise ratio was lowered by fewer shared sequences. In monozygotic twins, out-of-frame TCR alpha sharing was systematically underestimated by recombination models, although the models agreed with sharing between unrelated individuals. Invariant T cells such as MAIT and iNKT could partly confound zero-insertion analyses, although diverse VJ usage argued against such confounding for most clonotypes. Fewer insertions were carried by abundant cord blood beta clonotypes, a similar but weaker trend appeared in young adult naive repertoires, and no such trend appeared in memory repertoires. Compared with coincidental sharing between unrelated individuals, out-of-frame TCR alpha sequences shared between twins showed an excess of sequences with low generation probability. Because the same donors could not be followed over many years, the conclusions relied on cross-sectional statistical analysis.

The library was generated by 5' RACE. Data came from an Illumina HiSeq 2000. Template switching added a universal primer binding site, and the final cDNA carried a unique molecular identifier that allowed TCR cDNA molecules to be counted accurately. Specific primers in the conserved constant-segment region were used to synthesize first-strand cDNA for the TCR alpha and beta chains. To control for contamination, each cDNA library was double barcoded with a SMART-Mk sample barcode plus Illumina barcodes. TruSeq adapter sequences, together with Illumina sample barcodes, were added in two successive PCR steps. The TCR alpha and beta cDNA libraries were sequenced on the Illumina HiSeq platform using custom primers. Per the source publication's procedure: Raw reads were processed with MiGEC to extract unique molecular identifiers, and MiXCR was used to determine CDR3 positions. For each individual, recombination models were inferred using an EM algorithm with the repgenHMM and IGoR tools. Shared clonotype analysis was performed with the tcR package in R, normalizing sharing by the product of cloneset sizes. Out-of-frame nonproductive sequences were analyzed to study raw recombination free of thymic and clonal selection effects. In TCRdb, the public reads were trimmed at Q25 with fastp and aligned with MiXCR, with productive beta chains retained. Rows are combined by CDR3 protein, so each entry shows the most common genes and DNA. These V and J calls originate from TCRdb's pipeline instead of the authors' own analysis. The sample table holds nearly 900,000 distinct CDR3 sequences, of which roughly an eighth were seen once. The ten top clones hold around 1.6% of the sample.

Every donor in the study was a healthy Caucasian. The twin cohort consisted of three pairs of female monozygotic twins, all aged roughly 18 to 30 years. Peripheral blood mononuclear cells were used as the source from which RNA for TCR libraries was isolated. The same specimen was also included in a second study, on yellow fever vaccine responses in identical twins. Drawing on the second study: According to the authors, in identical twins the way T cells responded to vaccination appeared partly convergent and partly personalized. In the study, vaccine-responding T cell clones were precisely tracked in identical twins.

Recombination joined TRBV2 with TRBJ2-4, with TRBD2 as a weak D call on 5 bases. Sequenced input: PBMCs. This receptor was obtained from a woman between 18 and 29 years old in good health. At the DNA level, the sequence is TGTGCCAGCGTCGCGAGGGTAGCCAAAAACATTCAGTACTTC. Its translation reads: CASVARVAKNIQYF.